This TCR beta chain was observed in a study of blood T cell repertoires in COVID-19. About the study: Sample material is recorded as cDNA or gDNA derived from T cells, B-cell-depleted T cells, or PBMCs.

CDR1 and CDR2 from the germline V gene are MGHRA and YSYEKL. V shed 3 bases and J 4 bases; nucleotides not matched to a gene: 3. This CDR3 is built from 15 residues. In the original analysis: Cell counts per sample came from amplifying reference gene primers. Produced via immunoSEQ multiplex PCR; TCRdb's table is partial and in-frame only. V, J and clone size were drawn from that table, and D and trimming were deduced from the DNA. The data contain some 250,000 clones, around 84% of them singletons. This clonotype was obtained from a man in his fifties or sixties with acute or convalescent COVID-19. Specimen: peripheral blood. The gene calls are TRBV4-1 and TRBJ2-2; the match to TRBD2 covers 9 bases. CDR3 coding DNA: TGCGCCAGCAGCCATCTAGCGGGACTCACCGGGGAGCTGTTTTTT. Encoded protein: CASSHLAGLTGELFF.